These T cell receptor beta chains were read from a single sample in a study of CD8 T cells in Susac syndrome. TCRdb reanalysed the immunoSEQ multiplex PCR reads using MiXCR and keeps one entry per CDR3 protein. The data hold under 250,000 distinct CDR3 sequences, with 93% observed a single time. The sample taken for sequencing was CD4+ T cells from PBMCs. The source is a human donor with multiple sclerosis. Both conserved end residues are part of each CDR3. Each record gives: V gene, clone size, J gene, D gene, CDR3 DNA, CDR3 protein. D genes are given only for firm matches. Size is stated for part of the rows, as once, few or many counts, or as a class when the clone is expanded.

v_call: TRBV30; clone_size: -; j_call: TRBJ1-2; d_call: -; cdr3_nt: TGTGCCTGGAGTGTAAAGAACTATGGCTACACCTTC; cdr3_aa: CAWSVKNYGYTF
v_call: TRBV10-2; clone_size: -; j_call: TRBJ2-3; d_call: -; cdr3_nt: TGCGCCAGCAGTAGGAGCTCCGACGGCACAGATACGCAGTATTTT; cdr3_aa: CASSRSSDGTDTQYF
v_call: TRBV12-3/TRBV12-4; clone_size: -; j_call: TRBJ1-5; d_call: TRBD1; cdr3_nt: TGTGCCAGCAGACAGACAGGGGGGCAGGGCCAGCCCCAGCATTTT; cdr3_aa: CASRQTGGQGQPQHF
v_call: TRBV6-5; clone_size: -; j_call: TRBJ2-1; d_call: -; cdr3_nt: TGTGCCAGCAGTTTCAAAGCGGAATCGTACAATGAGCAGTTCTTC; cdr3_aa: CASSFKAESYNEQFF
v_call: TRBV29-1; clone_size: -; j_call: TRBJ2-3; d_call: -; cdr3_nt: TGCAGCGTTGAAGTGCAGGGCACAGATACGCAGTATTTT; cdr3_aa: CSVEVQGTDTQYF
v_call: TRBV18; clone_size: -; j_call: TRBJ1-3; d_call: -; cdr3_nt: TGTGCCAGCTCACCTCGACAGAGTTCTGGAAACACCATATATTTT; cdr3_aa: CASSPRQSSGNTIYF
v_call: TRBV9; clone_size: -; j_call: TRBJ2-3; d_call: -; cdr3_nt: TGTGCCAGCAGCGTAGGCCGAACGCAGTATTTT; cdr3_aa: CASSVGRTQYF
v_call: TRBV9; clone_size: -; j_call: TRBJ2-1; d_call: TRBD2; cdr3_nt: TGTGCCAGCAGCGTAGTCCTAGCGGGAGGGTACAATGAGCAGTTCTTC; cdr3_aa: CASSVVLAGGYNEQFF
v_call: TRBV2; clone_size: once; j_call: TRBJ2-7; d_call: -; cdr3_nt: TGTGCCAGCACCAAGGGTAGGAGTTTTTTCTCCTACGAGCAGTACTTC; cdr3_aa: CASTKGRSFFSYEQYF
v_call: TRBV21-1; clone_size: -; j_call: TRBJ1-5; d_call: -; cdr3_nt: TGTGCCAGCAGACAGGGAGACAATCAGCCCCAGCATTTT; cdr3_aa: CASRQGDNQPQHF
v_call: TRBV19; clone_size: once; j_call: TRBJ1-6; d_call: -; cdr3_nt: TGTGCCAGTAGTAATGGGGGCGCGAGTTCACCCCTCCACTTT; cdr3_aa: CASSNGGASSPLHF
v_call: TRBV9; clone_size: -; j_call: TRBJ1-2; d_call: -; cdr3_nt: TGTGCCAGGGCGGGATTACATTACATCAACTATGGCTACACCTTC; cdr3_aa: CARAGLHYINYGYTF
v_call: TRBV5-1; clone_size: -; j_call: TRBJ2-1; d_call: TRBD2; cdr3_nt: TGCGCCAGCAGCTTCCTGGCTAGCGGGGCCAATGAGCAGTTCTTC; cdr3_aa: CASSFLASGANEQFF
v_call: TRBV7-2; clone_size: -; j_call: TRBJ2-3; d_call: TRBD1; cdr3_nt: TGTGCCAGCAGCATCCGACAGGGGTGGACAGATACGCAGTATTTT; cdr3_aa: CASSIRQGWTDTQYF
v_call: TRBV29-1; clone_size: -; j_call: TRBJ2-1; d_call: TRBD1; cdr3_nt: TGCAGCGCCAAGGAAACAGGGGGCCTGTACAATGAGCAGTTCTTC; cdr3_aa: CSAKETGGLYNEQFF
v_call: TRBV15; clone_size: once; j_call: TRBJ2-5; d_call: -; cdr3_nt: TGTGCCACCAGCAGAGATCTCCGTCAAGAGACCCAGTACTTC; cdr3_aa: CATSRDLRQETQYF
v_call: TRBV5-1; clone_size: -; j_call: TRBJ2-6; d_call: TRBD1; cdr3_nt: TGCGCCAGCAGCCCGGGACAGGGGGCCGCCTCTGGGGCCAACGTCCTGACTTTC; cdr3_aa: CASSPGQGAASGANVLTF
v_call: TRBV20-1; clone_size: -; j_call: TRBJ2-5; d_call: -; cdr3_nt: TGCAGTGGCGGGCTACCAGAGACCCAGTACTTC; cdr3_aa: CSGGLPETQYF
v_call: TRBV10-3; clone_size: -; j_call: TRBJ1-2; d_call: TRBD1; cdr3_nt: TGTGCCATCGGGGAACAGGGGGCGAACTATGGCTACACCTTC; cdr3_aa: CAIGEQGANYGYTF
v_call: TRBV2; clone_size: once; j_call: TRBJ2-5; d_call: TRBD2; cdr3_nt: TGTGCCAGCCTAGGACTAGCGGGGCGGGAGACCCAGTACTTC; cdr3_aa: CASLGLAGRETQYF
v_call: TRBV12-3/TRBV12-4; clone_size: -; j_call: TRBJ2-5; d_call: -; cdr3_nt: TGTGCCAGCGGGCCCTGGGAGACCCAGTACTTC; cdr3_aa: CASGPWETQYF
v_call: TRBV19; clone_size: -; j_call: TRBJ1-5; d_call: -; cdr3_nt: TGTGCCAGTAGTAGGATGGGGGGCGGCGGCAATCAGCCCCAGCATTTT; cdr3_aa: CASSRMGGGGNQPQHF
v_call: TRBV10-3; clone_size: -; j_call: TRBJ2-3; d_call: -; cdr3_nt: TGTGCCATCAGTGATATTTCCGGGGATACGCAGTATTTT; cdr3_aa: CAISDISGDTQYF
v_call: TRBV20-1; clone_size: -; j_call: TRBJ1-4; d_call: TRBD1; cdr3_nt: TGCAGTGCTACAGGGGGTAATGAAAAACTGTTTTTT; cdr3_aa: CSATGGNEKLFF
v_call: TRBV27; clone_size: -; j_call: TRBJ1-5; d_call: -; cdr3_nt: TGTGCCAGCAGTTTGGCTGGTCAGCCCCAGCATTTT; cdr3_aa: CASSLAGQPQHF
v_call: TRBV5-1; clone_size: -; j_call: TRBJ2-5; d_call: TRBD1; cdr3_nt: TGCGCCAGCAGCTATGACAGGGCCGAGACCCAGTACTTC; cdr3_aa: CASSYDRAETQYF
v_call: TRBV4-2; clone_size: -; j_call: TRBJ2-1; d_call: -; cdr3_nt: TGTGCCAGCAGCCAAGGGGCGCGGAGCTCCTACAATGAGCAGTTCTTC; cdr3_aa: CASSQGARSSYNEQFF
v_call: TRBV5-1; clone_size: -; j_call: TRBJ2-3; d_call: -; cdr3_nt: TGCGCCAGCAGCGGACTTGTGGGAAACACAGATACGCAGTATTTT; cdr3_aa: CASSGLVGNTDTQYF
v_call: TRBV11-1; clone_size: -; j_call: TRBJ1-1; d_call: -; cdr3_nt: TGTGCCAGCAGCTTACAGGGAGGTGACACTGAAGCTTTCTTT; cdr3_aa: CASSLQGGDTEAFF
v_call: TRBV20-1; clone_size: -; j_call: TRBJ2-7; d_call: -; cdr3_nt: TGCAGTGCCCAGAGGGACTCCCTCTCCTACGAGCAGTACTTC; cdr3_aa: CSAQRDSLSYEQYF
v_call: TRBV30; clone_size: -; j_call: TRBJ1-2; d_call: -; cdr3_nt: TGTGCCTGGAGTGTAGGAAACCCGGACTTCTATGGCTACACCTTC; cdr3_aa: CAWSVGNPDFYGYTF
v_call: TRBV5-1; clone_size: -; j_call: TRBJ1-5; d_call: -; cdr3_nt: TGCGCCAGCAGCTTGGCGACAGGACCAAATCAGCCCCAGCATTTT; cdr3_aa: CASSLATGPNQPQHF
v_call: TRBV10-3; clone_size: -; j_call: TRBJ2-5; d_call: TRBD1; cdr3_nt: TGTGCTTCAGTTGGGGCGGACAGGGGCCAAGAGACCCAGTACTTC; cdr3_aa: CASVGADRGQETQYF
v_call: TRBV30; clone_size: -; j_call: TRBJ2-3; d_call: -; cdr3_nt: TGTGCCTGGAGCGACACAGGTCATACGCAGTATTTT; cdr3_aa: CAWSDTGHTQYF
v_call: TRBV20-1; clone_size: -; j_call: TRBJ2-3; d_call: TRBD2; cdr3_nt: TGCAGTGCTGTACTCATCGCGGGAGGGACTACGCAGTATTTT; cdr3_aa: CSAVLIAGGTTQYF
v_call: TRBV9; clone_size: -; j_call: TRBJ1-1; d_call: -; cdr3_nt: TGTGCCAGCAGCGTATCGACAGAGCCGGAAGCTTTCTTT; cdr3_aa: CASSVSTEPEAFF
v_call: TRBV13; clone_size: -; j_call: TRBJ1-4; d_call: -; cdr3_nt: TGTGCCAGCAGCTCCCTGGGACAAAATGAGGAAAAACTGTTTTTT; cdr3_aa: CASSSLGQNEEKLFF
v_call: TRBV28; clone_size: -; j_call: TRBJ2-2; d_call: -; cdr3_nt: TGTGCCAGCAGTTTTGAGGGGCCCAGGGCCGGGGAGCTGTTTTTT; cdr3_aa: CASSFEGPRAGELFF
v_call: TRBV25-1; clone_size: -; j_call: TRBJ2-5; d_call: -; cdr3_nt: TGTGCCAGCAGCCGCCGGGACGGCGGATTTCAAGAGACCCAGTACTTC; cdr3_aa: CASSRRDGGFQETQYF
v_call: TRBV5-1; clone_size: once; j_call: TRBJ1-1; d_call: -; cdr3_nt: TGCGCCAGCAGCTCTAACACGAACACTGAAGCTTTCTTT; cdr3_aa: CASSSNTNTEAFF
v_call: TRBV19; clone_size: -; j_call: TRBJ2-1; d_call: TRBD2; cdr3_nt: TGTGCCAGTAGTGCCCGGGGGGGGTTTAGCCATGAGCAGTTCTTC; cdr3_aa: CASSARGGFSHEQFF
v_call: TRBV4-1; clone_size: once; j_call: TRBJ2-1; d_call: TRBD2; cdr3_nt: TGCGCCAGCAGCCAAGAGAGCCGACTAGCGGAGCAGTTCTTC; cdr3_aa: CASSQESRLAEQFF